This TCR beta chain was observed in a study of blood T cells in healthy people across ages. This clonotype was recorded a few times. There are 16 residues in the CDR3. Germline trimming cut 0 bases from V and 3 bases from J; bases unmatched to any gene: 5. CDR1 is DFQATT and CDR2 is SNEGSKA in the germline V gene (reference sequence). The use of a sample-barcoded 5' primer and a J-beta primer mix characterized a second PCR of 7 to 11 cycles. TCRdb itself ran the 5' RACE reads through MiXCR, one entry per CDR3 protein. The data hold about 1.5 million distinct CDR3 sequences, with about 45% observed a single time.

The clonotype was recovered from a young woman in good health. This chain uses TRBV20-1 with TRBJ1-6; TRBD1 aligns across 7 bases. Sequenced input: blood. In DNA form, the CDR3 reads TGCAGTGCTAGAGATCTCGGACAGGACTATAATTCACCCCTCCACTTT. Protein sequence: CSARDLGQDYNSPLHF.